A selection of T cell receptor beta chains follows, all from one sample in a study of cytomegalovirus exposure and HLA in healthy donors. The method was immunoSEQ multiplex PCR; TCRdb's version includes in-frame clones alone and lacks a portion of them. The sample shows roughly 69,000 clones, roughly 76% of them seen only once. Sample: PBMCs. The receptors come from a young man in good health and CMV-seronegative. The CDR3 runs from the conserved cysteine through the conserved F or W. Fields, in order: V gene, CDR3 protein.

TRBV27 CASRETGPSYGYTF
TRBV6-1 CASSQGTANTEAFF
TRBV28 CASSPLDDFGRYGYTF
TRBV2 CASSDYRFGYTF
TRBV7-2 CASSLRGRATEAFF
TRBV2 CASSGPGQISNEQFF
TRBV7-3 CASSLTAGTGELFF
TRBV5-6 CASSIYDRGRSRNEQFF
TRBV13 CASSLKRGGTDTQYF
TRBV6-5 CASSRGRENEQFF
TRBV30 CAWKADRGLPTNYGYTF
TRBV6-5 CASSYSGRGEQFF
TRBV5-1 CASSNGGSGNTIYF
TRBV9 CASSGNSYEQYF
TRBV29-1 CSVEFGAGLNTEAFF
TRBV5-1 CASSSISGPNTGELFF
TRBV19 CASSPTGGYGYTF
TRBV19 CASSIVARGRLNYGYTF
TRBV6-5 CASSYYPGNGEKLFF
TRBV5-1 CASSRVPSGLMNTEAFF
TRBV9 CASSVGRGGAETQYF
TRBV5-4 CASSYYSGGADTGELFF
TRBV5-1 CASSPQTTSGNTIYF
TRBV28 CASSPPQGSHTGELFF
TRBV28 CASSLGLLYGYTF
TRBV19 CASSIAGGSYEQYF
TRBV6-1 CASSEVRTAPGEKLFF
TRBV5-1 CASSLEGPGVAGYTF
TRBV5-1 CASSASGAGDTQYF
TRBV6-5 CASSYLSEADEKLFF
TRBV9 CASSVRTGGAEAFF
TRBV9 CASSVGGAYTGELFF
TRBV6-4 CASSDSPGQGRDGYTF
TRBV4-3 CASSQGQGALSYNEQFF
TRBV9 CASSVGQPYEQYF
TRBV30 CAWGRSGGNGNTIYF
TRBV2 CASSSFGGEQYF
TRBV9 CASSVDSGGLGSSYNEQFF
TRBV10-1 CASSETGDLTYGGELFF
TRBV6-1 CASSSDRAYEQYF
TRBV2 CASRGTATDTQYF
TRBV9 CASTQSGIGTGELFF
TRBV19 CASSMWTSGAQETQYF
TRBV6-5 CASSYLTPGGTGELFF
TRBV7-2 CASSRAGGNQETQYF
TRBV6-1 CASSLPSGEKLFF
TRBV10-3 CAINGGQNNEQFF
TRBV2 CASTGKTGGFYEQYF